The clone carrying this T cell receptor beta chain is a singleton in its sample. Germline lookup yields CDR1 SGHNT and CDR2 YYREEE (reference sequence). This CDR3 spans 15 amino acids. V was shortened by 0 bases and J by 4 bases, with 13 bases between the two germline ends. One entry per CDR3 protein, called by TCRdb with MiXCR from the RT-PCR reads. The table includes about 680,000 distinct CDR3 sequences, approximately 15% detected once. Sequencing was done on a sample of memory CD4+ T cells from blood. The chain couples TRBV5-4 to TRBJ1-2, with D unresolved. The receptor was isolated from a female donor in good health, serving as a healthy control. The chain's CDR3 is CASSLDRANIYGYTF. As DNA, the CDR3 is TGTGCCAGCAGCTTGGATAGGGCGAACATCTATGGCTACACCTTC. Full variable domain (remainder filled in from reference TRBV5-4 and TRBJ1-2): ETGVTQSPTHLIKTRGQQVTLRCSSQSGHNTVSWYQQALGQGPQFIFQYYREEENGRGNFPPRFSGLQFPNYSSELNVNALELDDSALYLCASSLDRANIYGYTFGSGTRLTVV.